This T cell receptor beta chain was sequenced for a study of CD8 T cells in Susac syndrome (dated by TCRdb to between 2018 and 2021). As for the study more broadly: The study used repertoire sequencing to test whether antigen drove CD8+ T cell activation and differentiation in Susac syndrome. Summary of the overall study and its limitations: The number of individuals in the TCR sequencing and HLA analysis was acknowledged as relatively small.

The table lists this clonotype with a count of one. Its binding antigen is unknown. Per-nucleotide qualities are absent, and no much larger clonotype sits a single base away. A lone read is weak support. RNA was extracted using the RNeasy kit, and roughly 0.5 to 1 microgram was reverse transcribed with random hexamers. The immunoSEQ multiplex PCR assay, which covers 54 Vbeta and 13 Jbeta segments, was used to amplify TCR beta CDR3 regions. PCR amplification bias was corrected by using a synthetic template baseline for primer optimization and computational correction. The paper's processing steps were these. Reads were annotated to V, D and J genes per IMGT and analyzed with immunoSEQ Analyzer, keeping only productive sequences. Clonality was calculated as one minus the Shannon entropy normalized by log2 of the number of productive unique sequences. For each patient and control, public and private clones were evaluated among the 100 most prevalent clones. A clone was defined as Susac-specific if it was absent from the healthy and MS cohorts, from more than 850 published viral clones and from other ImmuneACCESS disease sequences. TCRdb reran the public reads through fastp at Q25 and MiXCR, keeping productive beta chains. Rows with a matching CDR3 protein are joined into one entry that keeps the most common DNA and genes. The V and J calls shown here were made by TCRdb, not taken from the authors' results. This sample has 150,000 to 200,000 distinct CDR3 sequences in its table, and 90% to 95% of those were observed once. Of the sample, under 0.085% falls within the top ten clones.

The CDR3 starts with the cysteine, ends with the phenylalanine, and has 15 residues. The CDR3 DNA has 45 bases and is translated from base 1. CDR1 SGHDT and CDR2 YYEEEE were looked up in the germline V gene. A distance of 22 bases separates the germline ends of V and J, which lose 4 bases and 9 bases respectively. High-throughput TCR beta sequencing profiled peripheral blood CD8+ and CD4+ T cells from healthy donors, Susac syndrome patients and multiple sclerosis patients. Healthy donors were age- and sex-matched controls. Bulk CD8+ and CD4+ T cells were purified by magnetic negative isolation, whereas CD8+ TEMRA cells were enriched by FACS. Blood was drawn into EDTA tubes, processed within 24 hours, and PBMCs were isolated by density gradient centrifugation. PBMCs destined for TCR sequencing were cryopreserved in liquid nitrogen and later thawed in a 37 °C water bath. The sorted or isolated CD4+, CD8+ and CD8+ TEMRA cells had a purity of 90% or higher.

The receptor chain draws on TRBV5-6 and TRBJ1-2, and TRBD1 may be the D gene, going by 5 matching bases. The sequence was obtained from a human donor in good health. The sequenced sample consisted of CD4+ T cells from PBMCs. The bases read TGTGCCAGCAGCCCGGGACTCCCGATGGGCTTCCGCTACACCTTC. Its amino acids are CASSPGLPMGFRYTF. With the portions outside the CDR3 filled from the reference TRBV5-6 and TRBJ1-2 genes, the complete variable region becomes DAGVTQSPTHLIKTRGQQVTLRCSPKSGHDTVSWYQQALGQGPQFIFQYYEEEERQRGNFPDRFSGHQFPNYSSELNVNALLLGDSALYLCASSPGLPMGFRYTFGSGTRLTVV.